This is a list of T cell receptor beta chains from one sample in a study of T cells after yellow fever vaccination. TCRdb re-called the 5' RACE reads through MiXCR, storing one row per CDR3 protein. The table shows some 160,000 distinct CDR3 sequences, with approximately 9.7% occurring only once. The specimen comprised CD8+ T cells sorted from PBMCs, sampled 45 days after the yellow fever booster vaccination. All receptors come from a man aged 18 to 29 who received the YFV17D yellow fever vaccine. Both conserved end residues are part of each CDR3. D genes are given only for firm matches. Rows give clone size only sometimes, using once, few, many, or a class for an expanded clone.

clone_size: .; d_call: .; j_call: TRBJ2-5; v_call: TRBV2; cdr3_aa: CASSAPAGLETQYF; cdr3_nt: TGTGCCAGCAGTGCCCCAGCCGGTCTGGAGACCCAGTACTTC
clone_size: few; d_call: TRBD1; j_call: TRBJ2-1; v_call: TRBV15; cdr3_aa: CATSGDSSWNEQFF; cdr3_nt: TGTGCCACCAGCGGGGACAGTAGTTGGAATGAGCAGTTCTTC
clone_size: .; d_call: .; j_call: TRBJ1-3; v_call: TRBV7-9; cdr3_aa: CASSLVRGAGNTIYF; cdr3_nt: TGTGCCAGCAGCTTAGTCCGGGGGGCTGGAAACACCATATATTTT
clone_size: few; d_call: .; j_call: TRBJ1-4; v_call: TRBV7-9; cdr3_aa: CASSSSVAGATNEKLFF; cdr3_nt: TGTGCCAGCAGCTCCTCGGTAGCCGGTGCAACTAATGAAAAACTGTTTTTT
clone_size: few; d_call: .; j_call: TRBJ2-1; v_call: TRBV6-6; cdr3_aa: CASAYRTNEQFF; cdr3_nt: TGTGCCAGCGCATACAGGACGAATGAGCAGTTCTTC
clone_size: .; d_call: .; j_call: TRBJ2-7; v_call: TRBV6-5; cdr3_aa: CASSIDGSSYEQYF; cdr3_nt: TGTGCCAGCAGTATAGACGGGAGCTCCTACGAGCAGTACTTC
clone_size: .; d_call: .; j_call: TRBJ2-7; v_call: TRBV12-3/TRBV12-4; cdr3_aa: CASSPRDFSYEQYF; cdr3_nt: TGTGCCAGCAGTCCCCGGGACTTCTCCTACGAGCAGTACTTC
clone_size: few; d_call: TRBD1; j_call: TRBJ1-4; v_call: TRBV20-1; cdr3_aa: CSACDRVGEKLFF; cdr3_nt: TGCAGTGCTTGCGACAGGGTGGGGGAAAAACTGTTTTTT
clone_size: .; d_call: .; j_call: TRBJ2-3; v_call: TRBV27; cdr3_aa: CASSILRGPTDTQYF; cdr3_nt: TGTGCCAGCAGTATCCTCAGGGGCCCCACAGATACGCAGTATTTT
clone_size: few; d_call: .; j_call: TRBJ2-1; v_call: TRBV10-3; cdr3_aa: CAISETDDEQFF; cdr3_nt: TGTGCCATCAGTGAGACGGACGATGAGCAGTTCTTC
clone_size: .; d_call: TRBD2; j_call: TRBJ2-3; v_call: TRBV6-5; cdr3_aa: CASRPQAGGRADTQYF; cdr3_nt: TGTGCCAGCAGACCGCAAGCGGGGGGCCGGGCAGATACGCAGTATTTT
clone_size: .; d_call: .; j_call: TRBJ2-7; v_call: TRBV4-3; cdr3_aa: CASSQVRGTGDYEQYF; cdr3_nt: TGCGCCAGCAGCCAAGTGAGGGGAACAGGCGACTACGAGCAGTACTTC
clone_size: many; d_call: .; j_call: TRBJ2-5; v_call: TRBV7-9; cdr3_aa: CASSLASLADELQETQYF; cdr3_nt: TGTGCCAGCAGCTTAGCATCCCTGGCAGACGAACTCCAAGAGACCCAGTACTTC
clone_size: many; d_call: TRBD1; j_call: TRBJ2-1; v_call: TRBV5-1; cdr3_aa: CASSLRQGGDNEQFF; cdr3_nt: TGCGCCAGCAGCCTCCGACAGGGGGGGGACAATGAGCAGTTCTTC
clone_size: few; d_call: TRBD2; j_call: TRBJ2-1; v_call: TRBV27; cdr3_aa: CASSSLAGGHHEQFF; cdr3_nt: TGTGCCAGCAGTTCCCTAGCGGGGGGGCACCATGAGCAGTTCTTC
clone_size: .; d_call: TRBD1; j_call: TRBJ1-5; v_call: TRBV6-5; cdr3_aa: CASSYAGTGKHQPQHF; cdr3_nt: TGTGCCAGCAGTTACGCCGGGACAGGGAAGCATCAGCCCCAGCATTTT
clone_size: few; d_call: TRBD2; j_call: TRBJ2-2; v_call: TRBV11-2; cdr3_aa: CASSLERGLAGELFF; cdr3_nt: TGTGCCAGCAGCTTAGAGCGGGGGTTGGCCGGGGAGCTGTTTTTT
clone_size: .; d_call: .; j_call: TRBJ1-6; v_call: TRBV4-1; cdr3_aa: CASSHNILRANSPLHF; cdr3_nt: TGCGCCAGCAGCCACAATATACTAAGGGCTAATTCACCCCTCCACTTT
clone_size: .; d_call: TRBD2; j_call: TRBJ2-5; v_call: TRBV11-2; cdr3_aa: CASSPTSGGETQYF; cdr3_nt: TGTGCCAGCAGCCCCACTTCGGGGGGGGAGACCCAGTACTTC
clone_size: .; d_call: .; j_call: TRBJ2-1; v_call: TRBV11-2; cdr3_aa: CASSLAGESYNEQFF; cdr3_nt: TGTGCCAGCAGCTTAGCGGGGGAATCCTACAATGAGCAGTTCTTC
clone_size: few; d_call: .; j_call: TRBJ1-5; v_call: TRBV6-5; cdr3_aa: CASSTLGARQPQHF; cdr3_nt: TGTGCCAGCAGCACCCTGGGGGCGCGTCAGCCCCAGCATTTT
clone_size: many; d_call: TRBD2; j_call: TRBJ2-1; v_call: TRBV27; cdr3_aa: CASSFGTSGGYNEQFF; cdr3_nt: TGTGCCAGCAGTTTTGGGACTAGCGGGGGTTACAATGAGCAGTTCTTC
clone_size: .; d_call: TRBD1; j_call: TRBJ2-5; v_call: TRBV5-1; cdr3_aa: CASSRTADRGFQETQYF; cdr3_nt: TGCGCCAGCAGCCGGACTGCGGACAGGGGATTCCAAGAGACCCAGTACTTC
clone_size: .; d_call: TRBD1; j_call: TRBJ1-5; v_call: TRBV7-2; cdr3_aa: CASSQGTAYSNQPQHF; cdr3_nt: TGTGCCAGCAGCCAAGGGACAGCCTATAGCAATCAGCCCCAGCATTTT
clone_size: few; d_call: TRBD2; j_call: TRBJ2-1; v_call: TRBV6-2/TRBV6-3; cdr3_aa: CASSSTSGGFYNEQFF; cdr3_nt: TGTGCCAGCAGTTCGACTAGCGGGGGCTTCTACAATGAGCAGTTCTTC
clone_size: .; d_call: TRBD2; j_call: TRBJ2-1; v_call: TRBV24-1; cdr3_aa: CATSDFWWRGSSYNEQFF; cdr3_nt: TGTGCCACCAGTGATTTTTGGTGGCGGGGGAGCTCCTACAATGAGCAGTTCTTC
clone_size: .; d_call: .; j_call: TRBJ1-1; v_call: TRBV29-1; cdr3_aa: CSADLNTEAFF; cdr3_nt: TGCAGCGCAGACTTGAACACTGAAGCTTTCTTT
clone_size: .; d_call: .; j_call: TRBJ1-2; v_call: TRBV28; cdr3_aa: CASSPRQAGYGYTF; cdr3_nt: TGTGCCAGCAGTCCACGTCAGGCGGGCTATGGCTACACCTTC
clone_size: .; d_call: TRBD1; j_call: TRBJ2-1; v_call: TRBV6-2/TRBV6-3; cdr3_aa: CASSFRQGQAQFF; cdr3_nt: TGTGCCAGCAGTTTCCGACAGGGACAAGCCCAGTTCTTC
clone_size: .; d_call: .; j_call: TRBJ2-3; v_call: TRBV27; cdr3_aa: CASSFGSGGTQYF; cdr3_nt: TGTGCCAGCAGTTTCGGGTCAGGAGGTACGCAGTATTTT
clone_size: many; d_call: .; j_call: TRBJ2-3; v_call: TRBV5-1; cdr3_aa: CASSPGGAGDTQYF; cdr3_nt: TGCGCCAGCAGCCCCGGGGGAGCTGGAGATACGCAGTATTTT
clone_size: many; d_call: TRBD1; j_call: TRBJ1-1; v_call: TRBV4-1; cdr3_aa: CASSQFLDRENTEAFF; cdr3_nt: TGCGCCAGCAGCCAATTTCTGGACAGGGAAAACACTGAAGCTTTCTTT
clone_size: .; d_call: TRBD1; j_call: TRBJ1-1; v_call: TRBV4-3; cdr3_aa: CASSQLNRGLNTEAFF; cdr3_nt: TGCGCCAGCAGCCAACTCAACAGGGGGCTTAATACTGAAGCTTTCTTT
clone_size: few; d_call: TRBD1; j_call: TRBJ1-1; v_call: TRBV28; cdr3_aa: CASSTGDRGPVNTEAFF; cdr3_nt: TGTGCCAGCAGCACCGGGGACAGGGGACCCGTGAACACTGAAGCTTTCTTT
clone_size: .; d_call: TRBD1; j_call: TRBJ2-2; v_call: TRBV12-3/TRBV12-4; cdr3_aa: CASSFWAGGAGELFF; cdr3_nt: TGTGCCAGCAGTTTCTGGGCAGGGGGAGCCGGGGAGCTGTTTTTT
clone_size: few; d_call: .; j_call: TRBJ2-3; v_call: TRBV4-3; cdr3_aa: CASSQDRGGRDTQYF; cdr3_nt: TGCGCCAGCAGCCAAGATAGGGGGGGTCGGGATACGCAGTATTTT
clone_size: .; d_call: .; j_call: TRBJ2-3; v_call: TRBV7-6; cdr3_aa: CASSLLDGPSTDTQYF; cdr3_nt: TGTGCCAGCAGCCTCCTCGACGGGCCCAGCACAGATACGCAGTATTTT
clone_size: many; d_call: TRBD2; j_call: TRBJ2-5; v_call: TRBV6-1; cdr3_aa: CASSELAGGQETQYF; cdr3_nt: TGTGCCAGCAGTGAACTAGCGGGGGGGCAAGAGACCCAGTACTTC
clone_size: few; d_call: .; j_call: TRBJ2-2; v_call: TRBV7-9; cdr3_aa: CASSPPVGGPHTGELFF; cdr3_nt: TGTGCCAGCAGCCCCCCCGTTGGGGGGCCCCACACCGGGGAGCTGTTTTTT
clone_size: few; d_call: .; j_call: TRBJ1-5; v_call: TRBV4-1; cdr3_aa: CASSQEGSGGSNQPQHF; cdr3_nt: TGCGCCAGCAGCCAAGAGGGCTCCGGGGGAAGCAATCAGCCCCAGCATTTT
clone_size: .; d_call: .; j_call: TRBJ2-3; v_call: TRBV20-1; cdr3_aa: CSASGSGQGDTQYF; cdr3_nt: TGCAGTGCTAGTGGGTCTGGGCAGGGAGATACGCAGTATTTT
clone_size: .; d_call: TRBD2; j_call: TRBJ2-1; v_call: TRBV4-2; cdr3_aa: CASSQDRSRTSGDDEQFF; cdr3_nt: TGTGCCAGCAGCCAAGATCGGTCCCGGACTAGCGGGGACGATGAGCAGTTCTTC
clone_size: .; d_call: .; j_call: TRBJ1-1; v_call: TRBV12-3/TRBV12-4; cdr3_aa: CASSSGQYTEAFF; cdr3_nt: TGTGCCAGCAGTTCGGGGCAATACACTGAAGCTTTCTTT
clone_size: many; d_call: TRBD1; j_call: TRBJ1-1; v_call: TRBV4-3; cdr3_aa: CASSLRQGARTEAFF; cdr3_nt: TGCGCCAGCAGCCTACGTCAGGGGGCAAGGACTGAAGCTTTCTTT
clone_size: few; d_call: .; j_call: TRBJ2-7; v_call: TRBV27; cdr3_aa: CASSLGALHYEQYF; cdr3_nt: TGTGCCAGCAGTCTAGGGGCACTTCACTACGAGCAGTACTTC
clone_size: .; d_call: .; j_call: TRBJ1-2; v_call: TRBV12-3/TRBV12-4; cdr3_aa: CASSWWEGRPYGYTF; cdr3_nt: TGTGCCAGCAGCTGGTGGGAGGGCCGGCCCTATGGCTACACCTTC
clone_size: many; d_call: .; j_call: TRBJ2-4; v_call: TRBV29-1; cdr3_aa: CSVEVIGSGNIQYF; cdr3_nt: TGCAGCGTTGAAGTGATCGGGTCGGGAAACATTCAGTACTTC
clone_size: few; d_call: .; j_call: TRBJ2-1; v_call: TRBV7-9; cdr3_aa: CASSGLLDNEQFF; cdr3_nt: TGTGCCAGCAGTGGGTTACTCGACAATGAGCAGTTCTTC
clone_size: .; d_call: .; j_call: TRBJ1-2; v_call: TRBV5-1; cdr3_aa: CASSLTGPLKGYTF; cdr3_nt: TGCGCCAGCAGCTTGACGGGCCCCTTAAAGGGCTACACCTTC
clone_size: .; d_call: .; j_call: TRBJ1-5; v_call: TRBV4-2; cdr3_aa: CASSQEYSASNQPQHF; cdr3_nt: TGTGCCAGCAGCCAAGAATACAGTGCCAGCAATCAGCCCCAGCATTTT
clone_size: few; d_call: .; j_call: TRBJ2-5; v_call: TRBV11-2; cdr3_aa: CATRGQFGTQYF; cdr3_nt: TGTGCCACCCGCGGCCAGTTTGGGACCCAGTACTTC
clone_size: .; d_call: .; j_call: TRBJ2-3; v_call: TRBV11-2; cdr3_aa: CASSLEARGTDTQYF; cdr3_nt: TGTGCCAGCAGCTTAGAGGCCAGGGGCACAGATACGCAGTATTTT